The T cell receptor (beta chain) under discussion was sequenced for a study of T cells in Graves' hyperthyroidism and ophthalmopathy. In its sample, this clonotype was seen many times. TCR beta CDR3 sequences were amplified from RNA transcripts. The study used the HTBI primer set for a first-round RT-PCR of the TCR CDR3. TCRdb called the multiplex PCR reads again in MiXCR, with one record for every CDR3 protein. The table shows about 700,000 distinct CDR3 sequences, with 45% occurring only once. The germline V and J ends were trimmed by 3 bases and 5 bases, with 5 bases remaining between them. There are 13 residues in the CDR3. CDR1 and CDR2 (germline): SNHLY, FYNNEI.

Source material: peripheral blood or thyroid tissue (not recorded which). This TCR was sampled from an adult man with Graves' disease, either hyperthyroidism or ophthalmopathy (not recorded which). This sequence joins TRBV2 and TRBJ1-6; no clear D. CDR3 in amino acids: CASSEQNNSPLHF. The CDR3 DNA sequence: TGTGCCAGCAGTGAGCAGAATAATTCACCCCTCCACTTT.